This record looks at one T cell receptor beta chain sequence and its context. The antigen is unknown. The data derive from a study of PD-1 blockade in classical Hodgkin lymphoma. Study-level findings and limits: Repertoires differed for reasons still undefined, possibly disease activity or prior therapy. Relapsed/refractory patients reportedly had lower baseline diversity than newly diagnosed patients.

The data were produced by immunoSEQ multiplex PCR, yet TCRdb's version contains in-frame clones alone and is incomplete. The sample has about 23,000 clones, over 90% seen once. Time point here: newly diagnosed, previously untreated cHL patient sample. Thawed PBMCs yielded CD4+ T cells through magnetic negative selection. Comparison used PBMCs from newly diagnosed, untreated classical Hodgkin lymphoma. The receptor was derived from a human donor with classical Hodgkin lymphoma. Sequencing used CD4+ T cells from blood.

CDR3: CASRPGTVGKLFF. The CDR3 DNA reads TGTGCCAGCAGACCCGGGACAGTCGGAAAACTGTTTTTT. This chain uses TRBV6-5 with TRBJ1-4, with 7 bases fitting TRBD1. V lost 6 bases, J lost 10 bases, and 8 bases stayed unmatched. The CDR3 totals 13 residues. CDR1 is MNHEY and CDR2 is SVGAGI in the germline V gene.